This T cell receptor (beta chain) was documented in a study of cytomegalovirus exposure and HLA in healthy donors. Regarding the study as a whole: A few of the chains that were CMV-associated were confirmed in vitro to be specific for CMV antigens. For presence/absence analyses, sequencing depth was assumed to be roughly uniform across donors.

From germline, CDR1 is SNHLY and CDR2 FYNNEI. The J segment lost 1 base and the V segment lost 3 bases, leaving 2 bases of the junction unmatched. This CDR3 contains 15 residues. This clone showed up just a few times. Its antigen remains unknown. It was with 60 Vbeta and 13 Jbeta primers that the PCR ran. Generated by immunoSEQ multiplex PCR, the TCRdb table keeps only in-frame clones and is missing some. The sample includes some 150,000 clones, around three quarters seen only once; the top ten take 6.5% to 8%. Donors in the study were healthy people who gave bone marrow. The sample was PBMCs. The chain recombines TRBV2 with TRBJ2-3, with 9 bases that match TRBD1. The clonotype comes from a woman between 35 and 50 years old in good health and CMV-seropositive. The CDR3 DNA reads TGTGCCAGCAGTGAGGGGGACAGGGGCACAGATACGCAGTATTTT. Translating it yields CASSEGDRGTDTQYF. The whole variable domain, filled in from reference TRBV2 and TRBJ2-3, reads EPEVTQTPSHQVTQMGQEVILRCVPISNHLYFYWYRQILGQKVEFLVSFYNNEISEKSEIFDDQFSVERPDGSNFTLKIRSTKLEDSAMYFCASSEGDRGTDTQYFGPGTRLTVL.